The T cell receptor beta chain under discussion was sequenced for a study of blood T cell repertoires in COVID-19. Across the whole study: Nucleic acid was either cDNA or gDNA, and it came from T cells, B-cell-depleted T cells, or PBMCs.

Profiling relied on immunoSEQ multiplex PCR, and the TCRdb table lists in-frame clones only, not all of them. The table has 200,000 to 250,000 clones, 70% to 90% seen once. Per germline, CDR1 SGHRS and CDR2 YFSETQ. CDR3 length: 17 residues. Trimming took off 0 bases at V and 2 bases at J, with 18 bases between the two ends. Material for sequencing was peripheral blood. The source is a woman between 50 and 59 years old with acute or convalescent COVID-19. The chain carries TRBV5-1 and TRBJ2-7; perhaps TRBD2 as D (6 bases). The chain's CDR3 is CASSLAPIQRVAYEQYF. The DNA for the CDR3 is TGCGCCAGCAGCTTGGCCCCGATACAGCGGGTTGCCTACGAGCAGTACTTC.